This paragraph reports one T cell receptor (beta chain). The antigen this receptor binds is unknown. No base qualities exist here, and no much larger clone lies one base off it. This sample was taken from a study of shared clonotypes between healthy human individuals (dated by TCRdb to the early 2020s). In the study overall: The cohort comprised two women and three men aged 18 to 49 years. To estimate repertoire size and how much clonotypes are shared between individuals, the study performed deep sequencing of blood TCR repertoires from roughly five healthy adults. To increase sequencing depth and limit assay-specific biases, different laboratories used diverse techniques to prepare libraries and sequence TCR repertoires. Each donor's leukapheresis produced roughly between roughly 0.85 and 9.5 billion PBMCs. For each donor, CD4 naive and CD4 memory were each run on three plates, CD8 naive on two plates, and CD8 memory on one plate. Overall results and qualifications from the work: Rarefaction of sorted-subset datasets indicated incomplete sequencing despite the large sequencing depth. Compared with non-shared clonotypes, the clonotypes found in all four sorted-subset donors had higher generation probabilities. Only blood was sampled, and tissue TCR repertoires likely differ from those in blood. Naive subsets generally had larger estimated clonotype richness than memory subsets did. Based on pairwise subsampling, the degree of clonotype sharing among donors was expected to be affected by sequencing depth. About 5% of naive CD4, 3.5% of naive CD8, about 2.1% of memory CD4, and 0.35% to 0.4% of memory CD8 clonotypes were shared across a few donors. Because the study included a small number of donors, the genetic and exposure-history diversity represented was limited.

V lost 6 bases and J lost 5 bases, and the count of bases not matched to a germline gene is 4. Including the terminal cysteine and phenylalanine, the CDR3 comprises 15 residues. Of the read, only the CDR3 DNA is kept; its 45 bases are in frame from base 1. CDR1 ENHRY and CDR2 SYGVKD are derived from the germline V gene. TCR CDR3 regions were amplified from genomic DNA by multiplex PCR using the deep immunoSEQ assay. Extracted genomic DNA from each cell subset was distributed evenly across all wells of several immunoSEQ 96-well plates, and each plate was treated as a replicate. For sorted subsets, about 200 ng genomic DNA, equal to tens of thousands of T cell genomes, was loaded into each replicate PCR. Purified libraries were measured with a Qubit 3.0 fluorometer, size-checked on a Bioanalyzer 2100, and measured again with the KAPA Library Quantification kit. A separate single-read 150-cycle Illumina NextSeq 550 flow cell was used to sequence each immunoSEQ 96-well plate. On the study's bioinformatics: The immunoSEQ output contained only junctional sequences without quality scores, so filtering could not match that applied to full-length reads. To assign V/J genes and CDR3, sequences were annotated using PyIR, a Python wrapper for IgBLAST v1.9, with IMGT germline references. Reads with weak V/J assignments (E-value above 1e-6), missing CDR3, stop codons, out-of-frame junctions, or ambiguous translated residues were removed. V3J clonotypes were defined as sequences sharing an identical inferred V gene, J gene, and CDR3 amino acid sequence. To compute the percentage overlap between repertoires, the number of shared unique clonotypes was divided by the size of the smaller repertoire. Three approaches were used to assess repertoire richness: RTK rarefaction, the Chao1 estimator, and Recon v2.1 estimates of unobserved clonotypes. Generation probabilities for all TCRbeta clonotypes obtained by the gDNA method from a handful of donors were computed using OLGA. TCRdb stores this immuneACCESS table with in-frame sequences only. Part of the clones is absent; in the studies checked, under half of the shortfall reflects unresolved V genes, and no reason is known for the rest. The DNA gave D and trimming, while V, J and clone size come from that table. The sample table records roughly 2.5 million clones; around nine tenths of these occur just once. 0.14% of the sample is taken by the ten largest.

Donors were healthy HIV-negative adults with no recently reported acute infections or vaccinations. Every donor was a Caucasian adult living in Nashville, Tennessee, USA. CD4+ T cells were enriched through magnetic negative selection, after which naive cells were positively selected on CD45RA and the remaining negative fraction served as the memory subset. Blood was obtained by leukapheresis, after which PBMCs were separated by Ficoll-Histopaque density gradient centrifugation and cryopreserved in liquid nitrogen vapor phase. Analytical flow cytometry was used to check the purity and quantity of every magnetically sorted T cell population. Each sorted fraction had its genomic DNA isolated and then quantified by UV absorbance on a Nanodrop 2000c.

The sample taken for sequencing was naive CD4+ T cells sorted from blood. The cell subset or site tag for this specimen amounts to: CD45RA+ positively selected. This clonotype was sampled from a man in his late teens or twenties in good health. The V gene is TRBV10-3 and the J gene is TRBJ2-7; TRBD2 matches 16 bases in the middle. The CDR3 region reads CAISPGLAGGNEQYF. The nucleotides read TGTGCCATCAGCCCGGGACTAGCGGGGGGGAACGAGCAGTACTTC.